Shown below are 8 T cell receptor beta chains from a single sample sequenced in a study of shared clonotypes between healthy human individuals. Profiling relied on immunoSEQ multiplex PCR, and the TCRdb table lists in-frame clones only, not all of them. The sample shows some 2,500,000 clones, around 93% of them seen only once. The sample taken for sequencing was naive CD4+ T cells from PBMCs. The sample's subset: CD45RA+ positively selected. Receptors originate from a man younger than 35 in good health. Some clones in this sample may be carry-over from other donors' samples.

The V and J genes are TRBV28 and TRBJ1-1; the D gene is possibly TRBD1 (5 bases). V lost 4 bases, J lost 3 bases, and 15 bases lay in between. The CDR3 runs 15 residues. CDR1 and CDR2 (germline): MDHEN, SYDVKM. The CDR3 coding sequence is TGTGCCAGCAGTTCCCTGACAGTCCGGGACACTGAAGCTTTCTTT. Amino acid sequence: CASSSLTVRDTEAFF.

The rearrangement uses TRBV20-1 and TRBJ2-5; possible D gene TRBD1, 5 bases. CDR1 is DFQATT and CDR2 is SNEGSKA in the germline V gene (reference sequence). The CDR3 has 10 residues. The V end was cut by 6 bases, the J end by 9 bases, with 11 bases between. The CDR3 coding sequence is TGCAGTGCCGGTGTAGGGGCCCAGTACTTC. Protein sequence: CSAGVGAQYF.

This chain connects TRBV5-1 to TRBJ2-5; no reliable D call. With 0 bases removed from V and 1 base from J, the gap between germline ends came to 10 bases. The CDR3 extends over 15 amino acids. Germline V gives CDR1 SGHRS, CDR2 YFSETQ. The CDR3 sequence: CASSLERHRQETQYF. CDR3 nucleotides: TGCGCCAGCAGCTTGGAGCGTCACCGCCAAGAGACCCAGTACTTC.

This clone was detected once. The chain employs TRBV10-3 and TRBJ1-1; a weak D match, TRBD1 (5 bases). Germline-derived CDR1 and CDR2 are ENHRY and SYGVKD. V shed 0 bases and J shed 5 bases, with 10 bases lying between them. The CDR3 sequence is 14 residues long. The CDR3 reads CAISESNRITEAFF. CDR3 DNA: TGTGCCATCAGTGAGTCCAACAGGATAACTGAAGCTTTCTTT.

The chain uses TRBV5-4 and TRBJ2-7; weak D call: TRBD2 (6 bases). V shed 2 bases and J shed 1 base, with 10 bases lying between them. The V gene's germline CDR1 is SGHNT and CDR2 YYREEE (reference sequence). The CDR3 spans 14 residues. CDR3 amino acids: CASSFEGTSYEQYF. CDR3 DNA: TGTGCCAGCAGCTTCGAGGGGACTTCCTACGAGCAGTACTTC.

The rearrangement uses TRBV7-9 and TRBJ2-1, with D possibly TRBD1 on 6 matching bases. The V gene lost 5 bases and the J gene lost 6 bases, with 8 bases spanning the gap. Germline assignment: CDR1 SEHNR and CDR2 FQNEAQ (reference sequence). The CDR3 consists of 12 residues. The DNA of the CDR3 is TGTGCCAGCAGCCCACAGGGCAATGAGCAGTTCTTC. Protein sequence: CASSPQGNEQFF.

This chain connects TRBV28 to TRBJ2-3; D may be TRBD1 or TRBD2 (5 bases each). From germline, CDR1 is MDHEN and CDR2 SYDVKM. The length of the CDR3 is 14 residues. The V end was cut by 8 bases, the J end by 5 bases, with 17 bases between. CDR3 amino acids: CASPPGTSIDTQYF. DNA for the CDR3: TGTGCCAGCCCCCCCGGGACCTCGATAGATACGCAGTATTTT.

The V and J genes are TRBV10-3 and TRBJ1-1, with TRBD1 matching over 10 bases. The CDR3 runs 19 residues. The V segment lost 11 bases and the J segment 0 bases; nucleotides outside the gene matches: 21. Germline V gene sequence: CDR1 ENHRY, CDR2 SYGVKD. The CDR3 protein is CAPGEPGQGLGNMNTEAFF. In nucleotides, the CDR3 is TGTGCCCCAGGCGAACCGGGACAGGGGCTCGGCAACATGAACACTGAAGCTTTCTTT.